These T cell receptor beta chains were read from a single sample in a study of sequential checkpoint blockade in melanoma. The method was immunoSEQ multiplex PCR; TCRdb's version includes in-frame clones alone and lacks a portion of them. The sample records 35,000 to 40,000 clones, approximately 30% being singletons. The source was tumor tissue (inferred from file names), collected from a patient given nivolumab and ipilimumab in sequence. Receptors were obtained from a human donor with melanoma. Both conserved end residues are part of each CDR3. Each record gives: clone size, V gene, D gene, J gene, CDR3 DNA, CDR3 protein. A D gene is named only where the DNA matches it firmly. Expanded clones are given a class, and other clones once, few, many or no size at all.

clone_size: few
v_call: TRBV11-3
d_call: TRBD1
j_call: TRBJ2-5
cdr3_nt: TGTGCCAGCAGCAACCGGGACAGGGACCAAGAGACCCAGTACTTC
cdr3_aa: CASSNRDRDQETQYF

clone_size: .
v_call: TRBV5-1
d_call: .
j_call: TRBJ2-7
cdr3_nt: TGCGCCAGCAGCCTGGAATGGGGGAGCTACGAGCAGTACTTC
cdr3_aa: CASSLEWGSYEQYF

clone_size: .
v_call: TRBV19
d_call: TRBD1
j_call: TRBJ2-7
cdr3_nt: TGTGCCACGGGACAGGGGATCTACGAGCAGTACTTC
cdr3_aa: CATGQGIYEQYF

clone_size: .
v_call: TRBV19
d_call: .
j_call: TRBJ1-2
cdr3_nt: TGTGCCAGTAGTATAAATGGGATGGATGGCTACACCTTC
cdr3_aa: CASSINGMDGYTF

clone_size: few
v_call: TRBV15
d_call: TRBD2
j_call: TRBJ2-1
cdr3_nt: TGTGCCACCAGCCCTCGGACTAGCGGGGCCAATGAGCAGTTCTTC
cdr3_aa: CATSPRTSGANEQFF

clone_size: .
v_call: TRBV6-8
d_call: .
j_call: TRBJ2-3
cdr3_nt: TGTGCCAGCAGGCCCGCCACAGATACGCAGTATTTT
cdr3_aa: CASRPATDTQYF

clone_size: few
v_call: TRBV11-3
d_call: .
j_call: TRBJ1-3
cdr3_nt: TGTGCCAGCAGTCAAGTCTTCCCGAGCTCTGGAAACACCATATATTTT
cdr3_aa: CASSQVFPSSGNTIYF

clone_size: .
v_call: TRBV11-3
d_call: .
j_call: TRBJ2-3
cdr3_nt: TGTGCCAGCAGCTTAGAGCGGGGACGCACAGATACGCAGTATTTT
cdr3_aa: CASSLERGRTDTQYF

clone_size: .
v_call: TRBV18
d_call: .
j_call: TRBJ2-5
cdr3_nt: TGTGCCAGCTCACCCGGAACCTTCCAAGAGACCCAGTACTTC
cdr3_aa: CASSPGTFQETQYF

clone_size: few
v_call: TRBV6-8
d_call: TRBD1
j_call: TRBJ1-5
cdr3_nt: TGTGCCAGCAGCCCCAGGGACAGAGTTATTAATAGCAATCAGCCCCAGCATTTT
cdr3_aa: CASSPRDRVINSNQPQHF

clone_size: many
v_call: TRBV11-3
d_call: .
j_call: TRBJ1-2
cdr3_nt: TGTGCCAGCAGCTTAAGGGGAGGGCCGAGGAGGACTGCTAACTATGGCTACACCTTC
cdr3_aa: CASSLRGGPRRTANYGYTF

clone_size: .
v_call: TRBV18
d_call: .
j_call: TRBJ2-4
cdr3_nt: TGTGCCAGCTCACCGTCAGGGGAACGGGCCAAAAACATTCAGTACTTC
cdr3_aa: CASSPSGERAKNIQYF

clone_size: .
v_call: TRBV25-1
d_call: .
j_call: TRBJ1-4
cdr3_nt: TGTGCCAGCAGTGTGGGGCCTTGGGAAAAACTGTTTTTT
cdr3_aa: CASSVGPWEKLFF

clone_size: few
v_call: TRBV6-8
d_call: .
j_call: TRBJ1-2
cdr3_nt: TGTGCCAGCAATCCCGGACAGATTGGGAGGTATGGCTACACCTTC
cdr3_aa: CASNPGQIGRYGYTF

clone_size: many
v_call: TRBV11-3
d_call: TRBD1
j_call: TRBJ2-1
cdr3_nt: TGTGCCAGCAGTGATACTGGACAGGGATCCTACAATGAGCAGTTCTTC
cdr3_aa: CASSDTGQGSYNEQFF

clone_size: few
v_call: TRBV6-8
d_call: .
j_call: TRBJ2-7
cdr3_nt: TGTGCCAGCAGTTACGCCGGGGTGGGCGAGCAGTACTTC
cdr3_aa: CASSYAGVGEQYF

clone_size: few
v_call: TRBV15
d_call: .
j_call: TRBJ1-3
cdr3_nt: TGTGCCACCAGCAGATCCTCTACGGGAAACACCATATATTTT
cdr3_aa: CATSRSSTGNTIYF

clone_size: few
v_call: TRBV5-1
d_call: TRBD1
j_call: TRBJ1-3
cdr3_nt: TGCGCCAGCAGCCGGGGGACAGGAGGCCCAACTGGAAACACCATATATTTT
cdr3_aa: CASSRGTGGPTGNTIYF

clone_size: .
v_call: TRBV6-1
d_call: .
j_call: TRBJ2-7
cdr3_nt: TGTGCCAGCAGTGAAGGATGGGCAGGGAGAGAGCAGTACTTC
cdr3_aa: CASSEGWAGREQYF

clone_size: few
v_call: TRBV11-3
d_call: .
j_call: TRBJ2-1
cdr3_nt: TGTGCCAGCAGCTTAAAATTCGCGGGGGCCTCCTACAATGAGCAGTTCTTC
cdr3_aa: CASSLKFAGASYNEQFF

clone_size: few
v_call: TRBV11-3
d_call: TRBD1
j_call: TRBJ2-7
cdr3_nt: TGTGCCAGCAGCTCACAGGGGGCGCGAGGCGAGCAGTACTTC
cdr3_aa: CASSSQGARGEQYF

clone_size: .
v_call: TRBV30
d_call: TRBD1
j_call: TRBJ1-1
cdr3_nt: TGTGCCTGGAGGAAGGGACAGTTAATGAACACTGAAGCTTTCTTT
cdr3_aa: CAWRKGQLMNTEAFF

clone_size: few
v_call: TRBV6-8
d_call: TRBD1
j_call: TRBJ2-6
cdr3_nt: TGTGCCAGCAGCAGGGGGCTGGCTGGGGCCAACGTCCTGACTTTC
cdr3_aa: CASSRGLAGANVLTF

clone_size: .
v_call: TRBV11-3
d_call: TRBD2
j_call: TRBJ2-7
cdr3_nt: TGTGCCAGCAGCATTGGGACTAGCGGGAGTGGGTACGAGCAGTACTTC
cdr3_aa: CASSIGTSGSGYEQYF

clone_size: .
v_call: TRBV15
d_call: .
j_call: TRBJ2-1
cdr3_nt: TGTGCCACCAGCAGGCGCCCAAGCTCCTACAATGAGCAGTTCTTC
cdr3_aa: CATSRRPSSYNEQFF

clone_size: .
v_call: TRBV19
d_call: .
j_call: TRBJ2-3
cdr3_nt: TGTGCCAGTAGTATCGAGTGGGGCACAGATACGCAGTATTTT
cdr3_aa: CASSIEWGTDTQYF

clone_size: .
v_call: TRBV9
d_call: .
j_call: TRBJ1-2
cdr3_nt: TGTGCCAGCAGCGCAGGGGCTAACTATGGCTACACCTTC
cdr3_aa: CASSAGANYGYTF

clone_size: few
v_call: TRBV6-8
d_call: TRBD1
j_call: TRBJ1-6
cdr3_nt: TGTGCCAGCACCATACAGGGGGAGAATTCACCCCTCCACTTT
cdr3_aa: CASTIQGENSPLHF

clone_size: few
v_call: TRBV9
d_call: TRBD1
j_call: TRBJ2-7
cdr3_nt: TGTGCCAGCAGCGTAGGGTTGATCGGGACAGGGATCTACGAGCAGTACTTC
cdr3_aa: CASSVGLIGTGIYEQYF

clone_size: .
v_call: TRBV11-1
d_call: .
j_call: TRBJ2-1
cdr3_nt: TGTGCTAGCAGCTTAGCGCCCCGAACCTCCTACAATGAGCAGTTCTTC
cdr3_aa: CASSLAPRTSYNEQFF

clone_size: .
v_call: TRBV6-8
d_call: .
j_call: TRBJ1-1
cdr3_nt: TGTGCCAGCACCCAGCGGAGGAGCACTGAAGCTTTCTTT
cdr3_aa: CASTQRRSTEAFF

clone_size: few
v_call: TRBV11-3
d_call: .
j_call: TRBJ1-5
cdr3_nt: TGTGCCAGCAGCGGGCCCAACAGCGTCCAGCCCCAGCATTTT
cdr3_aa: CASSGPNSVQPQHF

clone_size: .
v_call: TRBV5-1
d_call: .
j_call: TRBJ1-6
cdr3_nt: TGCGCCAGCAGCTCGACCCAGGGACTCCTTAATTCACCCCTCCACTTT
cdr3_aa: CASSSTQGLLNSPLHF

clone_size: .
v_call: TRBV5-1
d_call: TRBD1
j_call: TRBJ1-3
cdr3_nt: TGCGCCAGCAGCTTACAGGGGGCGGAAAGAAACACCATATATTTT
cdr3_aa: CASSLQGAERNTIYF

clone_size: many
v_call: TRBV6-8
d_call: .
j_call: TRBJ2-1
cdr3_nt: TGTGCCAGCAGTGACGAACAGGGTTTAGGCGGGCAGTTCTTC
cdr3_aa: CASSDEQGLGGQFF

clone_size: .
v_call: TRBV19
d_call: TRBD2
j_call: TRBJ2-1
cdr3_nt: TGTGCCAGTAGTATGATCGGGGGGGCTTACAATGAGCAGTTCTTC
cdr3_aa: CASSMIGGAYNEQFF

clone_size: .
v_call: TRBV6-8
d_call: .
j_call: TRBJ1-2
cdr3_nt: TGTGCCATCAGTCCCGACGGGTTGCTAAGCTATGGCTACACCTTC
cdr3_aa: CAISPDGLLSYGYTF

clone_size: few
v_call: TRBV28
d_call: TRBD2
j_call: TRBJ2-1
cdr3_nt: TGTGCCAGCAGTCGTGGGCGGGGGGGCGTTAATGAGCAGTTCTTC
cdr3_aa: CASSRGRGGVNEQFF

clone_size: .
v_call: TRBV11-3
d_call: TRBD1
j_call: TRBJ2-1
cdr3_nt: TGTGCCAGCAGCCCAGGGACAGGGAAATCGAACAATGAGCAGTTCTTC
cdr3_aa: CASSPGTGKSNNEQFF

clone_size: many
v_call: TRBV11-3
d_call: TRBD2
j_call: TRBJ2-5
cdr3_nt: TGTGCCAGCACTGTAGCGGGCAGGCCGATGTCCCAGTACTTC
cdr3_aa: CASTVAGRPMSQYF

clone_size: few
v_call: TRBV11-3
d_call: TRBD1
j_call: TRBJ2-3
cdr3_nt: TGTGCCAGCAGCCGCAGGGGGCCCACAGATACGCAGTATTTT
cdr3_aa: CASSRRGPTDTQYF

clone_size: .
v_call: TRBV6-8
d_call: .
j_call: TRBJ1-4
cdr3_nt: TGTGCCAGCTCCGACTCAGGTGGTAATGAAAAACTGTTTTTT
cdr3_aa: CASSDSGGNEKLFF

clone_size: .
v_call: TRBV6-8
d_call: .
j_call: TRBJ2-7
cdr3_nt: TGTGCCATCAAGGAGGGAACCAACCCTCTCGAGCAGTACTTC
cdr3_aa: CAIKEGTNPLEQYF

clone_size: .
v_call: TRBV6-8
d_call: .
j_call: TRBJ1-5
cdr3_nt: TGTGCCAGCAGTGAGCATAGCAATCAGCCCCAGCATTTT
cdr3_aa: CASSEHSNQPQHF

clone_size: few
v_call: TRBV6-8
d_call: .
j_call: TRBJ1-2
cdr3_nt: TGTGCCAGCAGTTACTCAACAGGAGCCTATGGCTACACCTTC
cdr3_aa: CASSYSTGAYGYTF

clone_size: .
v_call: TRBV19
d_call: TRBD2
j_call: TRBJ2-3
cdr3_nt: TGTGCCAGTAGACCAACTAGCGGGGTCACAGATACGCAGTATTTT
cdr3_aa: CASRPTSGVTDTQYF

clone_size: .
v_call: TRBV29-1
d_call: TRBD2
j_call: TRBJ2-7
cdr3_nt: TGCAGCGTCCCCCAGACTAGCGGGGGAGTGAGCGAGCAGTACTTC
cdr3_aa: CSVPQTSGGVSEQYF

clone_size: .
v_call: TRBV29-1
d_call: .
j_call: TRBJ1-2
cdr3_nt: TGCAGCGCCGAGGCCGGGACATACTATGGCTACACCTTC
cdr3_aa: CSAEAGTYYGYTF

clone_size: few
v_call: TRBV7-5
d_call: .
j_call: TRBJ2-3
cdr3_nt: TGTGCCAGCAGCTTAGCGGCGGGCGGGTCGGGAGATACGCAGTATTTT
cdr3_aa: CASSLAAGGSGDTQYF

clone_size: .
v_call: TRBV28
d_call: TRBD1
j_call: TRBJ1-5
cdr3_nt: TGTGCCAGCAGCTCGGGACAGGGTATGATCCAGCCCCAGCATTTT
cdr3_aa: CASSSGQGMIQPQHF